The 7 T cell receptor beta chains below come from one sample, sequenced in a study of blood T cell repertoires in COVID-19. Clones were read by immunoSEQ multiplex PCR, and TCRdb kept only the in-frame ones, dropping some. There are 150,000 to 200,000 clones in the sample; around 77% occur only once, and around a sixth lies in the top ten. Specimen: peripheral blood. The receptor source for this set is a man in his sixties with active or convalescent COVID-19.

This clone was counted once. The V and J genes are TRBV6-6 and TRBJ2-5, with D unresolved. Germline CDR1 and CDR2: MNHNY and SVGAGI (reference sequence). The CDR3 extends over 12 amino acids. With 5 bases removed from V and 5 bases from J, the gap between germline ends came to 9 bases. The CDR3 loop reads CASSPSGETQYF. DNA of the CDR3: TGTGCCAGCAGTCCCTCCGGGGAGACCCAGTACTTC.

This clone appeared a few times. The V and J genes are TRBV19 and TRBJ2-7; TRBD2 is a possible D gene (6 bases). The CDR3 has 14 amino acids. V was pared by 7 bases and J by 7 bases, with 20 bases between. CDR1 is LNHDA and CDR2 is SQIVND in the germline V gene (reference sequence). Here the CDR3 reads CASTASLGGWEQYF. Here the CDR3 DNA reads TGTGCCAGTACCGCATCCCTGGGGGGATGGGAGCAGTACTTC.

This clone was counted between two and nine times. This chain joins TRBV27 and TRBJ2-7, with 7 bases matching TRBD1. The V segment lost 5 bases and the J segment 10 bases; nucleotides outside the gene matches: 20. The CDR3 runs 16 residues. Germline V gives CDR1 MNHEY, CDR2 SMNVEV (reference sequence). CDR3 in DNA: TGTGCCAGCAGTCTTCGACAGGGCAGTATCTTGTCGGGACAGTACTTC. Encoded protein: CASSLRQGSILSGQYF.

The chain combines TRBV19 with TRBJ1-6, with D maybe TRBD1 (5 bases). V shed 4 bases and J shed 7 bases, with 14 bases lying between them. Germline V gene sequence: CDR1 LNHDA, CDR2 SQIVND (reference sequence). This CDR3 has 15 residues. The CDR3 DNA sequence: TGTGCCAGTAGTACGGCGGGGACTGTGAATTCACCCCTCCACTTT. Its translation is CASSTAGTVNSPLHF.

The J gene is TRBJ1-4, the V gene TRBV5-5; D is perhaps TRBD1 (5 bases). The germline V and J ends were trimmed by 4 bases and 12 bases, with 13 bases remaining between them. Germline V gene sequence: CDR1 SGHKS, CDR2 YYEKEE (reference sequence). The CDR3 totals 12 residues. The CDR3 loop is CASSLEAGELFF. CDR3 nucleotide sequence: TGTGCCAGCAGCCTCGAGGCGGGGGAACTGTTTTTT.

The genes are TRBV3-1 (or the pseudogene TRBV3-2) and TRBJ2-5; 10 bases fit TRBD1. V was pared by 6 bases and J by 5 bases, with 9 bases of the junction left unmatched. Germline values: CDR1 LGHDT, CDR2 YNNKEL (reference sequence). The CDR3 covers 15 residues. CDR3: CASRGGLTGGETQYF. DNA of the CDR3: TGTGCCAGCAGGGGAGGACTGACAGGGGGCGAGACCCAGTACTTC.

Notes on this clone: A read error may be the cause here, since a much bigger clone is one base away. Other DNA sequences in this sample translate to the same CDR3. The chain employs TRBV7-3 and TRBJ1-1; the D gene is possibly TRBD1 (5 bases). In germline, CDR1 is SGHTA, CDR2 FQGTGA. Trimming took off 2 bases at V and 1 base at J, with 5 bases between the two ends. The CDR3 covers 13 residues. CDR3 DNA sequence: TGTGCCAGCAGCTTAGACAGGAACACTGAAGCTTTCTTT. Encoded protein: CASSLDRNTEAFF.